Described below is a single T cell receptor (beta chain) sequence and its context. Its target is unknown. The repertoire was sequenced with immunoSEQ multiplex PCR; TCRdb's copy has only in-frame clones and lacks some. Here the sample spans hundreds of thousands of clones, 97% being singletons. This entry is derived from a study of shared clonotypes between healthy human individuals. The germline gives CDR1 ENHRY, CDR2 SYGVKD. The CDR3 has 14 amino acids. V lost 6 bases and J lost 8; bases outside the gene matches: 7. The donor population consisted of healthy HIV-negative adults with no recent acute infections or vaccinations. Study-level findings and limits: Around 5.4% of naive CD4 clonotypes were common to a handful of donors.

The sequence was obtained from a young woman in good health. The sequenced sample was naive CD4+ T cells sorted from blood. Subset reported: CD45RA+ positively selected. The V and J genes are TRBV10-3 and TRBJ2-1; 10 bases line up with TRBD2. CDR3: CAIRLAGESDEQFF. CDR3 coding DNA: TGTGCCATCAGGCTAGCGGGAGAGAGTGATGAGCAGTTCTTC.